This T cell receptor beta chain emerged from a study of Ad26.COV2.S vaccination and SARS-CoV-2 variants (dated by TCRdb to about 2021). A note on the overall study: Vaccine-arm donors came from COV1001, a multicentre, randomized, double-blind, placebo-controlled phase I-IIa trial of Ad26.COV2.S in healthy adults. Sequencing of the TCRbeta repertoire served to evaluate the specificity and breadth of SARS-CoV-2-reactive T cell receptors following Ad26.COV2.S vaccination. Ad26.COV2.S was given intramuscularly at 5x10^10 or 1x10^11 viral particles, as a single shot or as two shots 56 days apart. Participants in the trial were split at random into five groups of five each, receiving low-dose or high-dose Ad26.COV2.S once or twice, or else placebo on both occasions. Investigators did not know the trial group allocation while performing experiments and assessing outcomes. A total of roughly 32 samples were included in the TCR-sequenced set, comprising 19 Ad26.COV2.S vaccine recipients, 5 placebo recipients and 8 SARS-CoV-2 convalescent individuals.

Here is what the overall study found, with its caveats: Vaccine and placebo recipients had similar non-spike TCR breadth, a finding consistent with the vaccine containing only spike. After vaccination, spike-specific CD8+ and CD4+ T cell responses were reported to show substantial breadth. Comparing responses between vaccine doses or regimens was not something the study was powered to do. The authors noted that the TCR breadth and depth analyses may have underestimated total T cell responses. Higher spike-specific TCR breadth was observed in Ad26.COV2.S recipients than in placebo recipients (P = 0.0014).

In light of the paper, this sample's treatment or condition label describes: about 20 received Ad26.COV2.S at low or high dose, single or two shots; a few received placebo; per-sample allocation not given. Repertoires of vaccine and placebo recipients were sequenced from samples collected on day 63 after the first injection. In Cohort 1b, 25 or so adults aged 18-55 years were enrolled at a single site in Boston, USA, between 29 July and 7 August 2020. As a vaccine, Ad26.COV2.S was a replication-incompetent adenovirus type 26 vector that expressed a prefusion-stabilized SARS-CoV-2 spike protein derived from the original Wuhan strain. The immunoSEQ Assay was the method used to sequence TCRbeta CDR3 regions. After extraction, genomic DNA underwent amplification by bias-controlled multiplex PCR, followed by high-throughput sequencing. In the paper's pipeline: To quantify the absolute abundance of each unique TCRbeta CDR3 region, sequences were collapsed and filtered. T cell fraction was estimated by normalization of TCRbeta template counts to usable DNA, with usable DNA being measured through amplification of reference genes present in all nucleated cells. Repertoire TCRs were annotated as SARS-CoV-2-specific by exact matching of V gene, CDR3 amino acid sequence and J gene to a known reactive TCR set. The reference SARS-CoV-2 TCR set was obtained from MIRA and was filtered for enrichment in COVID-19-positive ImmuneCODE repertoires, whereby public or cross-reactive TCRs were removed. Drawing on the MIRA antigens, annotated TCRs were analysed further at the level of specific ORF or position within ORF. Breadth was defined as annotated unique rearrangements over total unique productive rearrangements; depth was the summed frequency of those rearrangements. Two-sided Wilcoxon rank-sum tests were used to compare TCR breadth between groups. TCRdb retrieved this table from immuneACCESS and kept in-frame rearrangements only. Not all clones are present; in checked studies, unresolved V genes account for under half, and no reason is known for the remainder. V, J and clone size were drawn from that table, and D and trimming were deduced from the DNA. Recorded for this sample are some 340,000 clones; about 86% of them occurred a single time. The ten biggest clones cover less than 2% of the sample.

Measured from the cysteine to the phenylalanine, the CDR3 is 17 residues long. Only the CDR3 DNA is retained, 51 bases long and in frame from the first base. Germline trimming: 4 bases from V, 6 bases from J; junction bases outside gene matches: 13. The CDR1 and CDR2 encoded by the germline V gene are SGHVS and FQNEAQ. In regard to this clone: Its antigen is unknown. Nothing much larger sits one base from this clone, and base qualities are not available.

This sequence originates from a person between 18 and 65 years old who received the Ad26.COV2.S COVID-19 vaccine or a placebo. Rearrangement joined TRBV7-8 to TRBJ2-2, and TRBD2 matches 8 of the central bases. This specimen was peripheral blood, taken in a trial of Ad26.COV2.S vaccine versus placebo. This receptor carries the CDR3 CASSSRSAGGVAGELFF. The DNA is as follows: TGTGCCAGCAGCTCACGCTCGGCGGGGGGAGTAGCCGGGGAGCTGTTTTTT.